Described below is a single TCR beta chain sequence and its context. TCRdb reprocessed the 5' RACE reads and reports one entry per CDR3 protein, with no DNA. The sample's table shows about 300,000 distinct CDR3 sequences. This sample was included in a study of monozygotic twins with inflammatory bowel disease. Per the germline V gene, CDR1 is SGHRS and CDR2 is YFSETQ. CDR3 length: 15 amino acids. This receptor was identified in a human donor with ulcerative colitis or Crohn's disease, or a healthy co-twin of an affected twin (not recorded which). The sequenced sample consisted of blood. This chain joins TRBV5-1 and TRBJ2-7; the TCRdb call, TRBD2, lacks DNA for checking. The CDR3 loop reads CASSLTSGSSYEQYF.